The text below deals with one T cell receptor beta chain. The specificity of this receptor is unknown. No much larger clonotype is one base removed from it; base qualities were not supplied. The sample originates from a study of T cell responses to AZD1222 COVID-19 vaccine (dated by TCRdb to 2020 to 2023). With respect to the entire study: AZD1222 recipients with second doses at about 4 weeks or about 12 weeks were pooled, because spike-specific TCR depth and breadth did not differ between schedules. TCR sequencing was performed for more than 230 trial participants, of whom about 200 were given two doses of AZD1222 and some 26 were given two doses of MenACWY control vaccine. Trial participants were enrolled by age into 18-55, 56-69 and 70-plus year subgroups, with around 140, 26 and 57 TCR-sequenced participants respectively.

Study-level results and caveats: Because no day 14 peak-response samples were available, the repertoires could be characterized only after the peak T cell response. Conclusions about previously exposed vaccinees are limited, since just six or seven AZD1222 recipients were seropositive for SARS-CoV-2 at baseline. Spike-specific TCR breadth and depth rose significantly after two AZD1222 doses compared with day 0 and with MenACWY recipients. The 56-69-year group was small, and its depth increase did not reach significance, likely because of low power. Most participants were white British and females outnumbered males, and the authors suggested that clonal diversity may have been underestimated. Nearly half of unique spike-specific TCRs reportedly recognized epitopes outside regions mutated in the B.1.351 and B.1.1.7 variants. Vaccine-associated CD4 TCRs spanned the whole spike protein, with dominant responses in regions 160-218 and 743-854.

Read against the paper, the sample's time point label means: baseline before first vaccination. Samples from vaccinated people were obtained from the UK trials COV001 and COV002, which included a single-blind randomized controlled phase 2/3 trial of AZD1222 (ChAdOx1 nCoV-19) in healthy adults. For TCRbeta chain sequencing, PBMC samples from trial participants were taken at day 0 and at day 28 after the second dose. The CDR3 regions of human TCRbeta chains were analyzed by immunosequencing. As for the authors' bioinformatics: TCRs in the repertoires were compared against a reference library of SARS-CoV-2-specific TCRs that had been generated with the MIRA antigen-specificity platform. Breadth meant the fraction of unique TCRs that were SARS-CoV-2-associated, whereas depth meant the fraction of total T cells that were SARS-CoV-2-associated. Using the MIRA data, each spike-specific TCR was assigned both to the spike region to which the TCR was reactive and to a CD4 or CD8 class. Log10-transformed breadth and depth values were compared by one-way ANOVA with Sidak's multiple comparisons tests. Imported from immuneACCESS, the table was reduced by TCRdb to in-frame sequences with V and J called. These copies leave out some clones; in studies compared against another copy, an unresolved V gene accounts for under half, and the cause of the remainder is not known. V and J calls and clone size are those listed in that table; D and trimming were worked out from the DNA. In all, the sample holds 180,000 or so clones, and 85% to 95% of those were seen once. Together, the top ten hold approximately 0.64% of the sample.

V lost 10 bases and J lost 0 bases, and the count of bases not matched to a germline gene is 3. The CDR3 sequence holds 12 residues, the cysteine and phenylalanine included. Only the CDR3 DNA is retained, 36 bases long and in frame from the first base. The germline V gene gives CDR1 as MGHDK and CDR2 as SYGVNS. Sequenced here: peripheral blood, sampled on day 0 of AZD1222 vaccination. The chain joins TRBV25-1 to TRBJ2-7; 7 central nucleotides agree with TRBD2. The receptor was isolated from an adult in good health. The CDR3 region has the sequence CATAGDSYEQYF. The nucleotide sequence reads TGTGCCACCGCGGGAGACTCCTACGAGCAGTACTTC.